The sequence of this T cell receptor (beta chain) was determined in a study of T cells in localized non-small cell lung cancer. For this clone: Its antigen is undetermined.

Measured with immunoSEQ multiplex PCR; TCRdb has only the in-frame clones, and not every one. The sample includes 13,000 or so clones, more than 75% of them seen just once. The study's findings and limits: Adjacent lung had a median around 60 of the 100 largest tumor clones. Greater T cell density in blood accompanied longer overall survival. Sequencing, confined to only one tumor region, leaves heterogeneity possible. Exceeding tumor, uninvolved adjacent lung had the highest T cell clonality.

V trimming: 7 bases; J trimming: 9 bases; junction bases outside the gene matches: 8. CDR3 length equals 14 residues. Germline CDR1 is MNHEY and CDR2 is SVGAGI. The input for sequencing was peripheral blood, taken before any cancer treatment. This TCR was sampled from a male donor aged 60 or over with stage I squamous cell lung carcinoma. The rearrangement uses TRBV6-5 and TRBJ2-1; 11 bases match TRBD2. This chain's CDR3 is CASTELAGEGEQFF. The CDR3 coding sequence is TGTGCCAGCACAGAACTAGCGGGAGAAGGTGAGCAGTTCTTC.